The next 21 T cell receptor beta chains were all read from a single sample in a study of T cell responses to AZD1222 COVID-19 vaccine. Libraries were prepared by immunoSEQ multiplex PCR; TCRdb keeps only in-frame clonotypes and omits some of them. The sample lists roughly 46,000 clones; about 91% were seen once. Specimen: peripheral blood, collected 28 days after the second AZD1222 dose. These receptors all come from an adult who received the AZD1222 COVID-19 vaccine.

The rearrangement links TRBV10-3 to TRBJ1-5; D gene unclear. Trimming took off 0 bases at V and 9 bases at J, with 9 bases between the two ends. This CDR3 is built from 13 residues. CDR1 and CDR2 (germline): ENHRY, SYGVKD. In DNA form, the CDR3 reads TGTGCCATCAGTGAGTCGAGTGCAGGGCCCCAGCATTTT. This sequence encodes CAISESSAGPQHF.

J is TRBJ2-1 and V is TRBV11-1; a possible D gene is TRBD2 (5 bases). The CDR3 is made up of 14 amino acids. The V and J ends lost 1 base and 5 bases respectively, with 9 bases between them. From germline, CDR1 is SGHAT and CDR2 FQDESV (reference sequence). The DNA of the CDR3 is TGTGCCAGCAGCTTAGGGGAGATTAACAATGAGCAGTTCTTC. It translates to CASSLGEINNEQFF.

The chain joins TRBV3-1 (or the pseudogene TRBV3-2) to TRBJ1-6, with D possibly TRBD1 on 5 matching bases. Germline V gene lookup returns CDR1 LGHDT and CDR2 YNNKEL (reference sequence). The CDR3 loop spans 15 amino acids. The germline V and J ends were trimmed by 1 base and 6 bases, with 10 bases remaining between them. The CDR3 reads CASSQAGTGNSPLHF. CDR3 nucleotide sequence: TGTGCCAGCAGCCAAGCCGGGACGGGTAATTCACCCCTCCACTTT.

The CDR3 loop is CATSDRQGTGELFF. The CDR3 DNA is TGTGCCACCAGTGACCGGCAAGGCACCGGGGAGCTGTTTTTT. V gene TRBV24-1 combines with J gene TRBJ2-2; D is undetermined. The length of the CDR3 is 14 residues. V lost 4 bases and J lost 4, with 9 bases in between. The V gene's germline CDR1 is KGHDR and CDR2 SFDVKD.

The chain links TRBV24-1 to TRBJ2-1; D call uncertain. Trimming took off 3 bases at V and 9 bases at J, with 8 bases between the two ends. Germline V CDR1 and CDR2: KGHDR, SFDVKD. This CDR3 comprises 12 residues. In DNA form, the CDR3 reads TGTGCCACCAGTGATCCGCCGGGTGAGCAGTTCTTC. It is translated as CATSDPPGEQFF.

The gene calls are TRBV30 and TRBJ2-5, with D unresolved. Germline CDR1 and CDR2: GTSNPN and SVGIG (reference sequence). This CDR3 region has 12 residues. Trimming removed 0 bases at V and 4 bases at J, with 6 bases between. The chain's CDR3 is CAWSVDGETQYF. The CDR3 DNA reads TGTGCCTGGAGTGTGGACGGAGAGACCCAGTACTTC.

CDR3 region: CASSVGPGELFF. Here the CDR3 DNA reads TGTGCCAGCAGCGTAGGTCCCGGGGAGCTGTTTTTT. The chain links TRBV9 to TRBJ2-2; D remains unclear. Trimming left V 0 bases short and J 6 bases short, with 3 bases between. The CDR3 contains 12 residues. Germline V lookup: CDR1 SGDLS, CDR2 YYNGEE.

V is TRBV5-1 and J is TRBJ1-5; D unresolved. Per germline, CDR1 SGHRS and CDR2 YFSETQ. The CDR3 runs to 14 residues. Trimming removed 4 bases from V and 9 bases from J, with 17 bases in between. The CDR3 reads CASSTLPMEGPQHF. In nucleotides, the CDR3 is TGCGCCAGCAGCACCTTGCCCATGGAAGGGCCCCAGCATTTT.

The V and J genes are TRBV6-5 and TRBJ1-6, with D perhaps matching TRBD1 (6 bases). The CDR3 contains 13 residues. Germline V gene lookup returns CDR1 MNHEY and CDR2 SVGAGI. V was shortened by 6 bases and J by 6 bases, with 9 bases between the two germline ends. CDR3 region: CASRTDSNSPLHF. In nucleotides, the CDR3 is TGTGCCAGCAGAACGGACAGTAATTCACCCCTCCACTTT.

The DNA of the CDR3 is TGTGCCAGCAGTCCCTGGTGGGTAGGCGAGCAGTACTTC. This sequence encodes CASSPWWVGEQYF. The chain carries TRBV25-1 and TRBJ2-7, with no clear D. The germline V gene encodes CDR1 MGHDK and CDR2 SYGVNS. Trimming removed 5 bases from V and 6 bases from J, with 14 bases in between. This CDR3 has 13 residues.

CDR3 amino acids: CASSAGTSGRTDTQYF. The CDR3 nucleotides read TGTGCCAGCAGCGCCGGGACTAGCGGTCGCACAGATACGCAGTATTTT. This chain links TRBV9 with TRBJ2-3; 11 nucleotides line up with TRBD2. Germline V lookup: CDR1 SGDLS, CDR2 YYNGEE. The J segment lost 1 base and the V segment lost 3 bases, leaving 4 bases of the junction unmatched. The CDR3 is made up of 16 amino acids.

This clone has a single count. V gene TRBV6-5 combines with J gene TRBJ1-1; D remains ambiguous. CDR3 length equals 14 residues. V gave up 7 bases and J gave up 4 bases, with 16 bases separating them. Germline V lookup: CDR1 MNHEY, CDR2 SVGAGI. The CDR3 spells CASTLDPGITEAFF. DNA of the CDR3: TGTGCCAGCACCCTCGATCCGGGTATCACTGAAGCTTTCTTT.

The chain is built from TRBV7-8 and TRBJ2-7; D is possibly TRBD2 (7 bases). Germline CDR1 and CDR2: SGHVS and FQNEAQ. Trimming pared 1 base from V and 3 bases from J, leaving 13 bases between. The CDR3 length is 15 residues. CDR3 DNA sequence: TGTGCCAGCAGCTTAGGGAGGGGGGGGCACTACGAGCAGTACTTC. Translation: CASSLGRGGHYEQYF.

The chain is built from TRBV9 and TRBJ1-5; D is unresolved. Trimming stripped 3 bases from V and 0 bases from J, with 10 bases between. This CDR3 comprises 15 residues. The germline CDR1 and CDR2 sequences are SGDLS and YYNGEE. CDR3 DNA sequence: TGTGCCAGCAGCGAACGGCCTACTAGCAATCAGCCCCAGCATTTT. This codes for CASSERPTSNQPQHF.

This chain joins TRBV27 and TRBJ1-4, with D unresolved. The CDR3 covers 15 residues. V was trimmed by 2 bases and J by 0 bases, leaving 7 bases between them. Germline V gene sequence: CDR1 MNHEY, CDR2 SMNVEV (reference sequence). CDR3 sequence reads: CASSLVGPTNEKLFF. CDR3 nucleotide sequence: TGTGCCAGCAGTTTAGTGGGCCCAACTAATGAAAAACTGTTTTTT.

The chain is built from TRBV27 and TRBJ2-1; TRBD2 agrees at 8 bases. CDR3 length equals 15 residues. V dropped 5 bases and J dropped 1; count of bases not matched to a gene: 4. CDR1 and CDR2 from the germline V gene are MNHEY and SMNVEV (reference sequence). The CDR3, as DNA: TGTGCCAGCAGTGTCACTAGCGGTTCCTACAATGAGCAGTTCTTC. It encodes CASSVTSGSYNEQFF.

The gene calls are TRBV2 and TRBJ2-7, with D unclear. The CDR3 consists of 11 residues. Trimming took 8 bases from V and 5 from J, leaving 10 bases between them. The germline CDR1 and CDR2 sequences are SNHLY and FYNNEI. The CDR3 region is CASGPMDEQYF. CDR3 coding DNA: TGTGCCAGCGGGCCTATGGACGAGCAGTACTTC.

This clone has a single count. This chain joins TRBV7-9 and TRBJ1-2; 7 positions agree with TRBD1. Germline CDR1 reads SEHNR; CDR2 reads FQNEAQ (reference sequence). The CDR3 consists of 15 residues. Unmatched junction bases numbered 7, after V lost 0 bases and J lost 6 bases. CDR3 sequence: CASSLAGQGGDGYTF. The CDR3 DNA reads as TGTGCCAGCAGCTTAGCGGGACAAGGGGGCGATGGCTACACCTTC.

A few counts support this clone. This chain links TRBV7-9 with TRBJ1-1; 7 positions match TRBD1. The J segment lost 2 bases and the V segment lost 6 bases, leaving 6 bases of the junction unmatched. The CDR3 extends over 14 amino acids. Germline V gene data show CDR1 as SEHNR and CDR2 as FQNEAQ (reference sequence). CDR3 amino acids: CASRQDRENTEAFF. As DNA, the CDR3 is TGTGCCAGCAGACAAGACAGGGAAAACACTGAAGCTTTCTTT.

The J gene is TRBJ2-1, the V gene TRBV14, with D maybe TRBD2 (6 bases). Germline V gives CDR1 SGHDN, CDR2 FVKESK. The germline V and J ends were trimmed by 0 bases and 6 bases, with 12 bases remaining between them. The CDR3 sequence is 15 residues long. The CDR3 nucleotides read TGTGCCAGCAGCCAAGATCGGGGGAGATTCAATGAGCAGTTCTTC. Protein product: CASSQDRGRFNEQFF.

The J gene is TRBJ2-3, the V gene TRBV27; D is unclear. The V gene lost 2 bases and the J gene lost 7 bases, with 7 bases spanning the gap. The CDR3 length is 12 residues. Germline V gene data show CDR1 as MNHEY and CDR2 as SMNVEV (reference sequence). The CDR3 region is CASSLLGNTQYF. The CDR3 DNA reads TGTGCCAGCAGTTTACTAGGTAATACGCAGTATTTT.